The 20 T cell receptor beta chains presented below share a single source sample, sequenced in a study of OX40 agonist ivuxolimab in advanced cancers. TCRdb's table, derived via immunoSEQ multiplex PCR, lists solely in-frame clones and lacks some. The data contain approximately 76,000 clones, less than 90% of them singletons. The sequenced sample was CD4+ or CD8+ T cells sorted from blood, obtained in a trial of the OX40 agonist ivuxolimab. The receptor set was obtained from an adult with an advanced solid tumor such as melanoma, head and neck, liver or kidney cancer.

The chain combines TRBV5-1 with TRBJ2-2; D is possibly TRBD1 or TRBD2 (6 bases each). Germline V gives CDR1 SGHRS, CDR2 YFSETQ. V gave up 2 bases and J gave up 4 bases, with 18 bases separating them. The CDR3 loop spans 17 amino acids. This CDR3 is CASSLMRGGRSTGELFF. CDR3 coding DNA: TGCGCCAGCAGCTTAATGAGAGGGGGGCGATCCACCGGGGAGCTGTTTTTT.

The rearrangement uses TRBV5-1 and TRBJ2-1, with 10 bases identical to TRBD2. The CDR3 covers 16 residues. Germline trimming cut 4 bases from V and 10 bases from J; bases unmatched to any gene: 14. Germline V CDR1 and CDR2: SGHRS, YFSETQ. The CDR3 DNA reads as TGCGCCAGCAGCCAGCCTCTAGCGGGAGCGGGTGGGGAGCAGTTCTTC. Protein product: CASSQPLAGAGGEQFF.

This chain connects TRBV6-1 to TRBJ2-5; perhaps TRBD1 as D (6 bases). V gave up 4 bases and J gave up 1 base, with 13 bases separating them. CDR1 and CDR2 (germline): MNHNS, SASEGT. CDR3 size: 15 residues. CDR3 nucleotides: TGTGCCAGCAGTGCCACAGGGACCGCCCAAGAGACCCAGTACTTC. Translation: CASSATGTAQETQYF.

V gene TRBV30 combines with J gene TRBJ1-3, with D possibly matching TRBD1 (5 bases). Trimming left V 2 bases short and J 4 bases short, with 12 bases between. The germline V gene encodes CDR1 GTSNPN and CDR2 SVGIG (reference sequence). This CDR3 is 14 amino acids long. The CDR3 reads CAWSQGQGGNTIYF. DNA for the CDR3: TGTGCCTGGAGTCAAGGGCAGGGAGGAAACACCATATATTTT.

The rearrangement links TRBV30 to TRBJ1-6, with D maybe TRBD1 (5 bases). The V end was cut by 1 base, the J end by 10 bases, with 11 bases between. The CDR3 has 13 amino acids. Germline V gene data show CDR1 as GTSNPN and CDR2 as SVGIG (reference sequence). In nucleotides, the CDR3 is TGTGCCTGGAGTGGACAGACGAGATCACCCCTCCACTTT. This translates into CAWSGQTRSPLHF.

The V and J genes are TRBV15 and TRBJ2-7; no firm D call. The CDR3 has 15 residues. Between the trimmed V and J ends, which lost 0 bases and 2 bases, there was a span of 11 bases. Germline-derived CDR1 and CDR2 are LNHNV and YYDKDF (reference sequence). CDR3 in amino acids: CATSRDSLQPYEQYF. The CDR3, as DNA: TGTGCCACCAGCAGAGATTCTTTACAGCCCTACGAGCAGTACTTC.

CDR3 sequence: CSLGGAYNSPLHF. The CDR3 nucleotides are TGTTCTTTGGGGGGGGCCTATAATTCACCCCTCCACTTT. V and J are TRBV6-9 and TRBJ1-6; TRBD1 might be the D (5 bases). The CDR3 loop spans 13 amino acids. Germline-derived CDR1 and CDR2 are MNHGY and SVAAGI.

The rearrangement joins TRBV5-4 to TRBJ2-3; D gene uncertain. Trimming took 1 base from V and 0 from J, leaving 9 bases between them. The germline V gene encodes CDR1 SGHNT and CDR2 YYREEE (reference sequence). The CDR3 loop spans 15 amino acids. The DNA of the CDR3 is TGTGCCAGCAGCTTGAACCAGCGCAGCACAGATACGCAGTATTTT. The encoded protein is CASSLNQRSTDTQYF. Supplemented by reference TRBV5-4 and TRBJ2-3, the full variable domain reads ETGVTQSPTHLIKTRGQQVTLRCSSQSGHNTVSWYQQALGQGPQFIFQYYREEENGRGNFPPRFSGLQFPNYSSELNVNALELDDSALYLCASSLNQRSTDTQYFGPGTRLTVL.

The V and J genes are TRBV13 and TRBJ2-7, with TRBD2 as a possible D gene (6 bases). V was pared by 1 base and J by 0 bases, with 10 bases between. Germline CDR1 reads PRHDT; CDR2 reads FYEKMQ (reference sequence). CDR3 length: 15 residues. The chain's CDR3 is CASSLETRGSYEQYF. The CDR3 DNA sequence: TGTGCCAGCAGCTTAGAAACGCGGGGCTCCTACGAGCAGTACTTC.

V is TRBV11-2 and J is TRBJ1-1; D is unresolved. The CDR3 extends over 15 amino acids. Trimming took 1 base from V and 0 from J, leaving 9 bases between them. The germline V gene has CDR1 SGHAT and CDR2 FQNNGV. Here the CDR3 reads CASSLVTGMNTEAFF. In DNA, the CDR3 is TGTGCCAGCAGCTTAGTTACGGGGATGAACACTGAAGCTTTCTTT.

The chain has TRBV6-6 and TRBJ2-6; D might be TRBD2 (6 bases). V dropped 8 bases and J dropped 1 base, with 12 bases sitting between them. The length of the CDR3 is 15 residues. Per germline, CDR1 MNHNY and CDR2 SVGAGI (reference sequence). The CDR3 sequence is CASGGGLSGANVLTF. The CDR3, as DNA: TGTGCCAGCGGAGGAGGGCTTTCTGGGGCCAACGTCCTGACTTTC.

The chain uses TRBV19 and TRBJ2-3; the match to TRBD2 covers 9 bases. V gave up 0 bases and J gave up 4 bases; unmatched junction bases: 5. Germline V gene lookup returns CDR1 LNHDA and CDR2 SQIVND (reference sequence). This CDR3 region has 16 residues. The CDR3 sequence: CASSIDRLAGADTQYF. CDR3 nucleotide sequence: TGTGCCAGTAGTATAGATAGGTTAGCGGGAGCAGATACGCAGTATTTT. The variable domain in full, completed from reference TRBV19 and TRBJ2-3, reads DGGITQSPKYLFRKEGQNVTLSCEQNLNHDAMYWYRQDPGQGLRLIYYSQIVNDFQKGDIAEGYSVSREKKESFPLTVTSAQKNPTAFYLCASSIDRLAGADTQYFGPGTRLTVL.

A note on this clone: Distinct nucleotide sequences in the sample also encode this CDR3. The gene calls are TRBV5-6 and TRBJ1-2, with D possibly matching TRBD1 (5 bases). V lost 0 bases to trimming and J lost 5 bases, with 8 bases between them. Germline values: CDR1 SGHDT, CDR2 YYEEEE. This CDR3 has 13 residues. CDR3 nucleotides: TGTGCCAGCAGCTTGGGGGGGAATTATGGCTACACCTTC. The encoded protein is CASSLGGNYGYTF.

The chain combines TRBV6-5 with TRBJ2-1; D unresolved. The CDR3 runs to 11 residues. Germline CDR1 MNHEY, CDR2 SVGAGI. The V gene lost 3 bases and the J gene lost 9 bases, with 6 bases spanning the gap. The CDR3 nucleotides are TGTGCCAGCAGTTATATGGGTGAGCAGTTCTTC. It encodes CASSYMGEQFF.

J is TRBJ1-2 and V is TRBV7-2, with a possible D match to TRBD1 (6 bases). The CDR3 spans 14 residues. The V gene's germline CDR1 is SGHTA and CDR2 FQGNSA. V was clipped by 6 bases and J by 4 bases, with 15 bases between them. In nucleotides, the CDR3 is TGTGCCAGCAGACCCGGCCCGACAGGCTATGGCTACACCTTC. Translated: CASRPGPTGYGYTF.

The chain is built from TRBV6-5 and TRBJ2-1, with 14 bases lining up with TRBD2. With V trimmed by 6 bases and J by 15 bases, 1 base remained unmatched. The CDR3 length is 11 residues. Germline values: CDR1 MNHEY, CDR2 SVGAGI. The DNA of the CDR3 is TGTGCCAGCAGGACTAGCGGGAGGGCGTTCTTC. Translation: CASRTSGRAFF.

This clone was picked up one time. The chain links TRBV9 to TRBJ2-5; 12 nucleotides agree with TRBD2. Per the germline V gene, CDR1 is SGDLS and CDR2 is YYNGEE. CDR3 length: 17 amino acids. The trim removed 4 bases at V and 5 bases at J, leaving 12 bases unmatched. Here the CDR3 reads CASSPQSSGGEEETQYF. As DNA, the CDR3 is TGTGCCAGCAGCCCTCAGTCTAGCGGGGGGGAGGAGGAGACCCAGTACTTC.

The rearrangement links TRBV30 to TRBJ2-3, with TRBD2 identical over 14 bases. The CDR3 contains 17 residues. The germline gives CDR1 GTSNPN, CDR2 SVGIG (reference sequence). Trimming took 3 bases from V and 0 from J; bases not matched to a gene: 5. The CDR3 protein is CAWSQGLAGGSTDTQYF. In DNA form, the CDR3 reads TGTGCCTGGAGCCAAGGACTAGCGGGAGGTAGCACAGATACGCAGTATTTT.

The CDR3 sequence: CASSTGTNYGYTF. The CDR3, as DNA: TGTGCCAGCAGCACCGGGACCAACTATGGCTACACCTTC. This sequence joins TRBV5-4 and TRBJ1-2; D is possibly TRBD1 (5 bases). The CDR3 spans 13 residues. V gave up 4 bases and J gave up 2 bases, with 9 bases separating them. Germline V gives CDR1 SGHNT, CDR2 YYREEE (reference sequence). The full variable domain, rest sourced from reference TRBV5-4 and TRBJ1-2, is ETGVTQSPTHLIKTRGQQVTLRCSSQSGHNTVSWYQQALGQGPQFIFQYYREEENGRGNFPPRFSGLQFPNYSSELNVNALELDDSALYLCASSTGTNYGYTFGSGTRLTVV.

The J gene is TRBJ1-5, the V gene TRBV27, with a tentative D call TRBD1 (6 bases). Germline assignment: CDR1 MNHEY and CDR2 SMNVEV (reference sequence). There are 14 residues in the CDR3. The V and J ends lost 3 bases and 3 bases respectively, with 9 bases between them. CDR3 region: CASSFRGPNQPQHF. CDR3 sequence (DNA): TGTGCCAGCAGTTTCAGGGGACCCAATCAGCCCCAGCATTTT.